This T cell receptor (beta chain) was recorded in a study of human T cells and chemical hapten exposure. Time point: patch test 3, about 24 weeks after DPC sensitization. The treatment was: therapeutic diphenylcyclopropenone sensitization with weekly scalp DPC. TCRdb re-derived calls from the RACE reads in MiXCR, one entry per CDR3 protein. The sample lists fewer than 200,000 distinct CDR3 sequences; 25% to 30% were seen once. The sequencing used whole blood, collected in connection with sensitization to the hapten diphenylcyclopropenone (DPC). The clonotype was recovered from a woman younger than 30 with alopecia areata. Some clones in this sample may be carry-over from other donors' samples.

This CDR3 reads CASSYEVGEKLFF. The CDR3 DNA reads TGTGCCAGCAGCTACGAGGTTGGCGAAAAACTGTTTTTT. The chain carries TRBV7-9 and TRBJ1-4; D gene unclear. The CDR3 sequence is 13 residues long. V was clipped by 4 bases and J by 8 bases, with 11 bases between them. Germline V gene data show CDR1 as SEHNR and CDR2 as FQNEAQ (reference sequence). The variable domain in full, with the rest retrieved from reference TRBV7-9 and TRBJ1-4, is DTGVSQNPRHKITKRGQNVTFRCDPISEHNRLYWYRQTLGQGPEFLTYFQNEAQLEKSRLLSDRFSAERPKGSFSTLEIQRTEQGDSAMYLCASSYEVGEKLFFGSGTQLSVL.